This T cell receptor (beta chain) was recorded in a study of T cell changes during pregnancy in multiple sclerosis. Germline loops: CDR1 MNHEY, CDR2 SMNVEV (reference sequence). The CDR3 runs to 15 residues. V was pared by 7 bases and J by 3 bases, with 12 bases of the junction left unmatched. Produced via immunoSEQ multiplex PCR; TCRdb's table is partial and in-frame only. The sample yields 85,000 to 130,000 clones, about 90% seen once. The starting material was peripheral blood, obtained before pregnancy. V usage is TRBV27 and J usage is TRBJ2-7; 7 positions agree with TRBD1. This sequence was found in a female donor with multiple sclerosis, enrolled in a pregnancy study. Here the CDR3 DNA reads TGTGCCAGCACCCCCCGAGGGGGCTACCGCTACGAGCAGTACTTC. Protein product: CASTPRGGYRYEQYF.